This T cell receptor (beta chain) is from a study of cytomegalovirus exposure and HLA in healthy donors. Study results and caveats: In a later analysis, TCR beta V- and J-gene trimming showed a link to a missense DCLRE1C variant.

Concerning this clone: What it binds is unknown.

The study ran its PCR with 60 Vbeta and 13 Jbeta primers. The repertoire was sequenced with immunoSEQ multiplex PCR; TCRdb's copy has only in-frame clones and lacks some. The data hold around 120,000 clones, with 80% to 85% observed a single time. Germline CDR1 is SQVTM and CDR2 is ANQGSEA. With 7 bases clipped from V and 6 bases from J, the junction kept 8 bases outside the gene matches. The CDR3 contains 12 residues. Specimen: PBMCs. The TCR comes from a human donor in good health. This sequence joins TRBV29-1 and TRBJ2-7; 8 nucleotides align to TRBD1. This CDR3 reads CSGSTGAGEQYF. CDR3 coding DNA: TGCAGCGGATCGACAGGGGCGGGCGAGCAGTACTTC.